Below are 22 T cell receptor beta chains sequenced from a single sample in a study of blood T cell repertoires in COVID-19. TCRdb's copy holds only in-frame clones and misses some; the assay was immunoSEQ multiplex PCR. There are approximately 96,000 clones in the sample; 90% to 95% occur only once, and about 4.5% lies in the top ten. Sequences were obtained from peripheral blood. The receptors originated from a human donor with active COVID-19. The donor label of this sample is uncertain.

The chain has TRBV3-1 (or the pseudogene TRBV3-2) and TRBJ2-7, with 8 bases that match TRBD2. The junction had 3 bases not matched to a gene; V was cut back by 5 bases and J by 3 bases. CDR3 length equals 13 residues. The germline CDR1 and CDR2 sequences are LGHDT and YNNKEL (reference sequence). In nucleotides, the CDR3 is TGTGCCAGCAGCAGAAGCGGGGGCTACGAGCAGTACTTC. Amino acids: CASSRSGGYEQYF.

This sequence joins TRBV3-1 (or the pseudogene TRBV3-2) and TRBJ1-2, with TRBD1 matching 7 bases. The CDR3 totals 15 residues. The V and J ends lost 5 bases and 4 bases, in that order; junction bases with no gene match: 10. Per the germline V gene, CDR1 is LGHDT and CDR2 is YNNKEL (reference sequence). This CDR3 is CASSDSDRAPYGYTF. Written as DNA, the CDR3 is TGTGCCAGCAGCGACTCCGACAGGGCGCCCTATGGCTACACCTTC.

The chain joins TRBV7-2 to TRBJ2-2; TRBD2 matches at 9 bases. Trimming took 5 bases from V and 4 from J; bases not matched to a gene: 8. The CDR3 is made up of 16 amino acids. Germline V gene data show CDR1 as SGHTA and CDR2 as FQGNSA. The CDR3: CASSVSGSSSTGELFF. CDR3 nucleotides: TGTGCCAGCAGCGTTAGCGGGAGCTCGAGCACCGGGGAGCTGTTTTTT.

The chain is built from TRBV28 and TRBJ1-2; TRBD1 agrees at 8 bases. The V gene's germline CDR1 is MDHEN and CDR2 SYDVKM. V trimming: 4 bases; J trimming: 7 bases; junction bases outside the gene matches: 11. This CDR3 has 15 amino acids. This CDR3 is CASSSIYGTGSGYTF. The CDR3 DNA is TGTGCCAGCAGTTCGATCTACGGGACAGGTAGTGGCTACACCTTC.

CDR3 protein: CATSRDQGGEGTQYF. The CDR3 nucleotides read TGTGCCACCAGCAGAGATCAAGGGGGAGAGGGGACCCAGTACTTC. The chain recombines TRBV15 with TRBJ2-5, with TRBD1 as a possible D gene (6 bases). With 0 bases removed from V and 7 bases from J, the gap between germline ends came to 15 bases. The germline gives CDR1 LNHNV, CDR2 YYDKDF (reference sequence). The CDR3 is 15 amino acids.

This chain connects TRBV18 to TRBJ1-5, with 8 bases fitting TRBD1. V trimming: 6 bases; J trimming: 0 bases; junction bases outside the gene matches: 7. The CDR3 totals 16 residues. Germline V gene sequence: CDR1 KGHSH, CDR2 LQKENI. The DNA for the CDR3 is TGTGCCAGCTCGCCAGGACAGGGTCCTAGCAATCAGCCCCAGCATTTT. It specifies CASSPGQGPSNQPQHF.

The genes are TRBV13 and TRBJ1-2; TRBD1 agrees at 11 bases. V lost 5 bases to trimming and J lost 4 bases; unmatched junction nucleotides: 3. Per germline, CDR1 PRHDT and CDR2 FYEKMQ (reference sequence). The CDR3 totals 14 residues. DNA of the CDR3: TGTGCCAGCAGCCCGGGACAGGGGGGCTATGGCTACACCTTC. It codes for CASSPGQGGYGYTF. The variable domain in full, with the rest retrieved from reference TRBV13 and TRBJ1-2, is AAGVIQSPRHLIKEKRETATLKCYPIPRHDTVYWYQQGPGQDPQFLISFYEKMQSDKGSIPDRFSAQQFSDYHSELNMSSLELGDSALYFCASSPGQGGYGYTFGSGTRLTVV.

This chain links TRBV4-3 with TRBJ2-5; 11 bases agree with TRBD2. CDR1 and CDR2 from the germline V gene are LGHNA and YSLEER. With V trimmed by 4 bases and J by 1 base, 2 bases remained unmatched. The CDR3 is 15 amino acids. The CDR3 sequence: CASSPTSGSQETQYF. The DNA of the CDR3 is TGCGCCAGCAGCCCCACTAGCGGGAGCCAAGAGACCCAGTACTTC.

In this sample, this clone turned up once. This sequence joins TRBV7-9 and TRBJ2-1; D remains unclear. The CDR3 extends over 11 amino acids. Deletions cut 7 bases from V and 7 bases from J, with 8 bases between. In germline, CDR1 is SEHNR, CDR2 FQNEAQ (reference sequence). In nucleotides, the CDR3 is TGTGCCAGCACCGCCGGGAATGAGCAGTTCTTC. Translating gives CASTAGNEQFF.

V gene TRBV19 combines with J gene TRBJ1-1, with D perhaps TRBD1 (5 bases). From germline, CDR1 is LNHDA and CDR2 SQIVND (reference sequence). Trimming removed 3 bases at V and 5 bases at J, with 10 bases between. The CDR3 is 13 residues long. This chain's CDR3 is CASSIWGGTEAFF. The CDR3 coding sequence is TGTGCCAGTAGTATCTGGGGGGGTACTGAAGCTTTCTTT.

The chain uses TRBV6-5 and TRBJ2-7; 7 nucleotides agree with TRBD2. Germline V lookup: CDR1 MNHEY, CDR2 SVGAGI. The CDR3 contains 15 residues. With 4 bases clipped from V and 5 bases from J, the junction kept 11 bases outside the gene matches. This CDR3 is CASSWGGTAANEQYF. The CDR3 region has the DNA TGTGCCAGCAGTTGGGGGGGGACGGCAGCTAACGAGCAGTACTTC.

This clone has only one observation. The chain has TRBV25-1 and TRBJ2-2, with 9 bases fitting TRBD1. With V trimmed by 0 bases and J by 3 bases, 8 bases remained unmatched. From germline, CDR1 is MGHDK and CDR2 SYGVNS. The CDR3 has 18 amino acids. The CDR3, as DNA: TGTGCCAGCAGTGAATATAAGGGGACAGGGATAGACACCGGGGAGCTGTTTTTT. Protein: CASSEYKGTGIDTGELFF. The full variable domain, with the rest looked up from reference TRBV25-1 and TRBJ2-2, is EADIYQTPRYLVIGTGKKITLECSQTMGHDKMYWYQQDPGMELHLIHYSYGVNSTEKGDLSSESTVSRIRTEHFPLTLESARPSHTSQYLCASSEYKGTGIDTGELFFGEGSRLTVL.

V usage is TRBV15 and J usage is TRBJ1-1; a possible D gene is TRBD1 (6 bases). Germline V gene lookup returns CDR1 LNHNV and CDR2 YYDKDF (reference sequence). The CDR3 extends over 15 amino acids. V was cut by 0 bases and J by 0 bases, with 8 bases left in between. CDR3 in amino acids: CATSRERTVNTEAFF. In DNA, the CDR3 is TGTGCCACCAGCAGAGAAAGGACAGTGAACACTGAAGCTTTCTTT.

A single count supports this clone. DNA of the CDR3: TGCGCCAGCAGCGGACAGGGGCCCCAAGAGACCCAGTACTTC. Protein sequence: CASSGQGPQETQYF. The chain has TRBV5-1 and TRBJ2-5; 9 bases match TRBD1. V was clipped by 4 bases and J by 1 base; unmatched bases: 2. The CDR3 sequence is 14 residues long. The germline CDR1 and CDR2 sequences are SGHRS and YFSETQ.

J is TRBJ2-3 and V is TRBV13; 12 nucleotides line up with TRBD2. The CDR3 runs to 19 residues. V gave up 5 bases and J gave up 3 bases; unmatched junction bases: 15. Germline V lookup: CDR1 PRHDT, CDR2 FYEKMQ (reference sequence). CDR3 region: CASSEKGTSGFFRTDTQYF. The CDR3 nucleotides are TGTGCCAGCAGCGAGAAGGGGACTAGCGGGTTCTTTAGGACAGATACGCAGTATTTT.

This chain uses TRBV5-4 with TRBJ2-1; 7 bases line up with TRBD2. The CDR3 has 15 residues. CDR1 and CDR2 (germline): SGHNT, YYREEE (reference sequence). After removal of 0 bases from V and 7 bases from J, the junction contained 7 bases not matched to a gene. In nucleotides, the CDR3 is TGTGCCAGCAGCTTGGTTGGCGGGAGAGGGAATGAGCAGTTCTTC. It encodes CASSLVGGRGNEQFF.

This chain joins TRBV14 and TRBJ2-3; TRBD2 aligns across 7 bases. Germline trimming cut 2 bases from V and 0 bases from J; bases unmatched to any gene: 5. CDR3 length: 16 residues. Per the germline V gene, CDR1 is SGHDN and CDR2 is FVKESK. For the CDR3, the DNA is TGTGCCAGCAGCCAAATGGGCGGGGGAAGCACAGATACGCAGTATTTT. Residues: CASSQMGGGSTDTQYF.

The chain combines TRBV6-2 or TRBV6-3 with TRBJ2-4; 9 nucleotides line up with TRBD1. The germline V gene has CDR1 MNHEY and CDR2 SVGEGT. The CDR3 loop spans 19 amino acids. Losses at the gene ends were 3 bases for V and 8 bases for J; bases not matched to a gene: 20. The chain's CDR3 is CASSYPLTGGSSQKDIQYF. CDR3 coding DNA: TGTGCCAGCAGTTATCCCCTAACAGGGGGCTCTAGCCAAAAAGACATTCAGTACTTC.

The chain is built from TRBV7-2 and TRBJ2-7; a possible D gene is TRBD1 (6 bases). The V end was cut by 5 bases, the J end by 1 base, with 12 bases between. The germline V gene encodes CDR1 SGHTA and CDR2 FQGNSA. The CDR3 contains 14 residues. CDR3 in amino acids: CASSRTRGSYEQYF. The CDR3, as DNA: TGTGCCAGCAGCCGGACAAGGGGGTCCTACGAGCAGTACTTC. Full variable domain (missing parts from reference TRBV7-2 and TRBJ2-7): GAGVSQSPSNKVTEKGKDVELRCDPISGHTALYWYRQSLGQGLEFLIYFQGNSAPDKSGLPSDRFSAERTGGSVSTLTIQRTQQEDSAVYLCASSRTRGSYEQYFGPGTRLTVT.

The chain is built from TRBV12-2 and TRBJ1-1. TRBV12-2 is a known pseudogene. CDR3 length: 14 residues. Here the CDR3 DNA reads TGTGCAAGTCGCTTTGGGGGGATGAACACTGAAGCTTTCTTT. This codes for CASRFGGMNTEAFF.

The CDR3 loop reads CASSLGTVDTGELFF. In DNA form, the CDR3 reads TGTGCCAGCAGCCTCGGGACAGTGGACACCGGGGAGCTGTTTTTT. The rearrangement links TRBV11-3 to TRBJ2-2, with 7 bases aligning to TRBD1. Germline CDR1 is SGHNT and CDR2 is YENEEA. V dropped 5 bases and J dropped 3; count of bases not matched to a gene: 6. The CDR3 totals 15 residues.

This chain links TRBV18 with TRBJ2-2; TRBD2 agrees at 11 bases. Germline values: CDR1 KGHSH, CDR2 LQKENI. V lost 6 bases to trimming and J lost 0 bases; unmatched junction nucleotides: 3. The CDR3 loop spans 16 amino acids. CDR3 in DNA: TGTGCCAGCTCTAGACTAGCGGGAACGAACACCGGGGAGCTGTTTTTT. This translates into CASSRLAGTNTGELFF.